A single sample gave rise to the 2 T cell receptor beta chains below, sequenced in a study of T-cell reconstitution after alpha-beta-depleted transplantation in children. For TCRbeta, the library was prepared with unique molecular identifiers. TCRdb re-called the PCR reads through MiXCR, storing one row per CDR3 protein. The table records over 550,000 distinct CDR3 sequences, 10% to 13% of them present only once. The input for sequencing was PBMCs from the stem cell graft donor, taken from the stem cell graft. These TCRs come from a human donor who donated a stem cell graft to a child with acute myeloid leukemia.

Only a few counts were recorded for this clonotype. This chain joins TRBV12-3 or TRBV12-4 and TRBJ2-3; TRBD2 aligns across 11 bases. The CDR3 runs to 16 residues. Unmatched junction bases numbered 11, after V lost 7 bases and J lost 5 bases. CDR3: CASNVAGGPVVDTQYF. CDR3 sequence (DNA): TGTGCCAGCAATGTAGCGGGAGGGCCGGTAGTAGATACGCAGTATTTT.

The genes are TRBV4-3 and TRBJ2-5; possibly TRBD1 or TRBD2 for D (5 bases each). Germline assignment: CDR1 LGHNA and CDR2 YSLEER. Trimming cost V 6 bases and J 2 bases, with 19 bases left between them. The CDR3 consists of 16 residues. CDR3 sequence (DNA): TGCGCCAGCAGACCCTTCGGAAGGGACCCTCAAGAGACCCAGTACTTC. This encodes CASRPFGRDPQETQYF.